A single sample gave rise to the 10 T cell receptor beta chains below, sequenced in a study of blood T cell repertoires in COVID-19 (TCRdb year 2020). Libraries were prepared through the immunoSEQ multiplex PCR assay. TCRdb mirrors the immuneACCESS table, restricted to in-frame sequences. Some clones are absent from its copies; in checked studies, under half trace to an unresolved V gene, and the reason for the others is unknown. This sample gives about 78,000 clones in total; around nine tenths of them show up just once. The ten largest clones capture 4.5% to 6% of the sample. The sequenced sample was peripheral blood. Receptors originate from a man aged 45 to 65 with active or convalescent COVID-19.

V usage is TRBV2 and J usage is TRBJ1-4; 9 bases fit TRBD1. Germline CDR1 and CDR2: SNHLY and FYNNEI. CDR3 length: 14 residues. V gave up 6 bases and J gave up 8 bases; unmatched junction bases: 7. The CDR3 DNA follows: TGTGCCAGCAGCTCCGGGACAGGGAAGGAAAAACTGTTTTTT. This sequence encodes CASSSGTGKEKLFF.

This chain connects TRBV5-1 to TRBJ2-1, with D possibly being TRBD1 (5 bases). There are 14 residues in the CDR3. The V end was cut by 0 bases, the J end by 6 bases, with 10 bases between. CDR1 SGHRS and CDR2 YFSETQ come from the germline V gene. CDR3 in amino acids: CASSLDRRGNEQFF. The CDR3 coding sequence is TGCGCCAGCAGCTTGGACAGGCGAGGCAATGAGCAGTTCTTC.

The count of this clone is one. J is TRBJ1-5 and V is TRBV28, with TRBD1 matching over 9 bases. Germline trimming cut 2 bases from V and 3 bases from J; bases unmatched to any gene: 5. Germline V gene lookup returns CDR1 MDHEN and CDR2 SYDVKM. The CDR3 is 16 amino acids. CDR3 nucleotide sequence: TGTGCCAGCAGTTTAAGGGACAGGGCCTACAATCAGCCCCAGCATTTT. It codes for CASSLRDRAYNQPQHF.

About this clone: Distinct nucleotide sequences in the sample also encode this CDR3. The chain combines TRBV19 with TRBJ2-1; D remains ambiguous. The CDR3 runs to 13 residues. V shed 10 bases and J shed 3 bases, with 13 bases lying between them. Germline values: CDR1 LNHDA, CDR2 SQIVND (reference sequence). The CDR3, as DNA: TGTGCCAATCAGCAGGTCCGCTACAATGAGCAGTTCTTC. This translates into CANQQVRYNEQFF.

The gene calls are TRBV5-4 and TRBJ1-1, with TRBD1 matching 7 bases. The CDR3 has 14 residues. The germline CDR1 and CDR2 sequences are SGHNT and YYREEE (reference sequence). V shed 3 bases, J shed 4 bases, and the junction held 6 bases outside the gene matches. CDR3 in amino acids: CASSSQGLSTEAFF. As DNA, the CDR3 is TGTGCCAGCAGCTCACAGGGGTTGAGCACTGAAGCTTTCTTT.

The CDR3, as DNA: TGCGCCAGCAGTGACGTACAGGGGGATACTGAAGCTTTCTTT. Residues: CASSDVQGDTEAFF. This rearrangement joins TRBV10-2 to TRBJ1-1; TRBD1 agrees at 8 bases. The CDR3 consists of 14 residues. Germline CDR1 reads WSHSY; CDR2 reads SAAADI. The V segment lost 3 bases and the J segment 5 bases; nucleotides outside the gene matches: 5.

V and J are TRBV5-1 and TRBJ2-3; TRBD2 is a possible D gene (5 bases). Trimming took off 6 bases at V and 2 bases at J, with 13 bases between the two ends. This CDR3 has 14 amino acids. CDR1 is SGHRS, CDR2 YFSETQ, per germline. CDR3 loop: CASTHGDTTDTQYF. CDR3 in DNA: TGCGCCAGCACGCACGGGGATACCACAGATACGCAGTATTTT.

The chain uses TRBV2 and TRBJ1-4; 10 bases are a match to TRBD1. CDR1 SNHLY and CDR2 FYNNEI come from the germline V gene. This CDR3 is 14 amino acids long. The V gene end was trimmed by 7 bases and the J gene end by 7 bases; junction bases not matched to a gene: 6. The CDR3 region has the DNA TGTGCCAGCAATTCCGGGACAGGGGCTGAAAAACTGTTTTTT. Protein sequence: CASNSGTGAEKLFF. Full variable domain (missing parts from reference TRBV2 and TRBJ1-4): EPEVTQTPSHQVTQMGQEVILRCVPISNHLYFYWYRQILGQKVEFLVSFYNNEISEKSEIFDDQFSVERPDGSNFTLKIRSTKLEDSAMYFCASNSGTGAEKLFFGSGTQLSVL.

The V and J genes are TRBV6-5 and TRBJ2-1; 7 bases line up with TRBD1. This CDR3 region has 13 residues. Germline trimming cut 8 bases from V and 7 bases from J; bases unmatched to any gene: 8. CDR1 MNHEY and CDR2 SVGAGI come from the germline V gene. The CDR3 spells CASLIGTVNEQFF. CDR3 nucleotides: TGTGCCAGCTTAATAGGGACAGTTAATGAGCAGTTCTTC.

The gene calls are TRBV5-4 and TRBJ1-2, with 7 bases identical to TRBD1. Germline-derived CDR1 and CDR2 are SGHNT and YYREEE (reference sequence). Trimming cost V 1 base and J 4 bases; bases outside gene matches: 1. The CDR3 has 13 amino acids. This CDR3 is CASSLYRGYGYTF. DNA for the CDR3: TGTGCCAGCAGCTTGTACAGGGGCTATGGCTACACCTTC.